This TCR beta chain was captured by sequencing in a study of type 1 and type 2 diabetes patients. Study context: Donors were type 1 diabetes, type 2 diabetes, or nondiabetic controls. From PBMCs, CD4+ and CD8+ T cells were isolated by magnetic microbeads.

Amplification started from genomic DNA. Multiplex PCR with 30 forward and 13 reverse primers amplified the TCR beta CDR3. TCRdb analysed the multiplex PCR reads with MiXCR anew, one entry per CDR3 protein. The table lists approximately 260,000 distinct CDR3 sequences, around 47% of them singletons. The sequencing input was peripheral blood mononuclear cells (PBMCs). The source of this sequence is a man younger than 35 with type 2 diabetes.

For the CDR3, the DNA is TGTGCCAGCAGTGAATCGGACACAGATACGCAGTATTTT. Protein sequence: CASSESDTDTQYF. The chain joins TRBV25-1 to TRBJ2-3; D is unresolved. The CDR3 contains 13 residues. Trimming pared 1 base from V and 2 bases from J, leaving 4 bases between. Per the germline V gene, CDR1 is MGHDK and CDR2 is SYGVNS.